Listed below are T cell receptor beta chains from one sample, sequenced in a study of blood T cell repertoires in COVID-19. Generated by immunoSEQ multiplex PCR, the TCRdb table keeps only in-frame clones and is missing some. The table records 400,000 to 450,000 clones, over 75% of them present only once. The sequencing sample was made of PBMCs or T cells enriched from blood (not recorded which). The receptors were sampled from a man in his thirties or forties who had recovered from COVID-19. CDR3s include the opening cysteine and the closing phenylalanine or tryptophan. For some rows the clone size is stated as once, few or many, or as a class when expanded; others skip it.

v_call	j_call	cdr3_length	clone_size	cdr3_aa
TRBV4-1	TRBJ2-1	14	NA	CASSRDYHLNEQFF
TRBV6-1	TRBJ1-6	17	NA	CASSARQGSSYNSPLHF
TRBV5-1	TRBJ2-2	14	few	CASSLGYPTGELFF
TRBV9	TRBJ2-7	16	NA	CASSVVGSGPAYEQYF
TRBV7-9	TRBJ2-3	17	NA	CASSLADSDPYTDTQYF
TRBV3-1/TRBV3-2	TRBJ1-5	13	few	CASSQGGNQPQHF
TRBV5-4	TRBJ2-3	15	NA	CASSLWGGRENTQYF
TRBV3-1/TRBV3-2	TRBJ1-6	14	NA	CASSQISRGSPLHF
TRBV7-9	TRBJ2-7	15	once	CASSLSGRASYEQYF
TRBV2	TRBJ2-1	12	NA	CASTRGSGEQFF
TRBV28	TRBJ2-5	14	NA	CASSLIARGETQYF
TRBV2	TRBJ2-5	15	NA	CASRKDSGRSETQYF
TRBV7-2	TRBJ1-5	16	NA	CASSSYSTGRNQPQHF
TRBV19	TRBJ2-1	12	once	CASRKLDNEQFF
TRBV13	TRBJ2-1	14	NA	CASTLYSTYNEQFF
TRBV27	TRBJ2-3	14	NA	CASSPGLAADTQYF
TRBV24-1	TRBJ2-6	14	NA	CATSDPNGANVLTF
TRBV6-2/TRBV6-3	TRBJ1-2	13	NA	CASSSGQGDGYTF
TRBV5-8	TRBJ2-6	16	NA	CASSRTGGYGANVLTF
TRBV5-4	TRBJ2-7	15	NA	CASSPSLGGGYEQYF
TRBV5-1	TRBJ2-1	14	once	CASSASGSRDEQFF
TRBV7-6	TRBJ2-5	13	NA	CASSPGLQETQYF
TRBV2	TRBJ2-7	17	NA	CASSFPDRGLSAYEQYF
TRBV7-9	TRBJ1-1	14	NA	CASSWDRGNTEAFF
TRBV7-9	TRBJ2-5	16	NA	CASNGLAGVGSETQYF
TRBV5-6	TRBJ1-6	16	NA	CASSLDRGRENSPLHF
TRBV2	TRBJ1-1	14	NA	CASRRDRGLTEAFF
TRBV5-6	TRBJ2-5	13	NA	CASSLGQGLSQYF
TRBV5-1	TRBJ2-7	14	NA	CASSGQEGYYEQYF
TRBV28	TRBJ2-7	14	NA	CASRLQGKAYEQYF
TRBV9	TRBJ2-7	16	NA	CASSVAGTGSLYEQYF
TRBV7-8	TRBJ2-2	15	few	CASSTVSGVDGELFF
TRBV2	TRBJ1-2	15	NA	CASSAGTGEDYGYTF
TRBV20-1	TRBJ2-1	10	NA	CSARRAEQFF
TRBV2	TRBJ2-2	15	NA	CASNWEGVVTGELFF
TRBV7-9	TRBJ2-7	15	NA	CASSLVAQGASEQYF
TRBV28	TRBJ1-5	16	NA	CASSLPGQAPGGPQHF
TRBV12-5	TRBJ1-3	16	NA	CASGLRDTSSGNTIYF
TRBV6-5	TRBJ2-7	14	NA	CASSYDLFGGEQYF
TRBV15	TRBJ1-1	13	NA	CATSTIRQSEAFF
TRBV5-6	TRBJ2-1	12	once	CASSWELAEQFF
TRBV27	TRBJ1-2	14	once	CASSFAGQGRGYTF
TRBV18	TRBJ2-2	19	NA	CASSPPTPDSMSLTGELFF
TRBV9	TRBJ2-5	17	NA	CASSVGGGSGGQETQYF
TRBV28	TRBJ2-1	14	NA	CASSTSGRANEQFF
TRBV13	TRBJ1-2	14	NA	CASIPAGGRNGYTF
TRBV19	TRBJ2-2	15	NA	CASSRLAGDTGELFF
TRBV16	TRBJ2-7	15	NA	CASSPFASSSYEQYF
TRBV7-2	TRBJ2-7	12	NA	CASSSTANEQYF
TRBV4-2	TRBJ1-6	17	NA	CASSQEAGTGWHSPLHF
TRBV7-9	TRBJ2-3	16	NA	CASSFPPGQGIDTQYF